This TCR beta chain stems from a study of identifying expanded T cells in peripheral blood. This CDR3 spans 13 amino acids. V lost 0 bases, J lost 5 bases, and 7 bases lay in between. Germline-derived CDR1 and CDR2 are MNHNS and SASEGT. The table came from immunoSEQ multiplex PCR; TCRdb's copy has only in-frame clones and leaves some out. The sample lists 100,000 or so clones, roughly 89% occurring once. Sequencing used blood. J is TRBJ1-2 and V is TRBV6-1; D gene uncertain. The source of this sequence is a person aged 18-70 years in good health. The CDR3 region is CASSEALRYGYTF. Here the CDR3 DNA reads TGTGCCAGCAGTGAAGCGCTCAGATATGGCTACACCTTC.